These 11 T cell receptor beta chains came from one sample sequenced in a study of beta chain features in type 1 diabetes. Expressed TCRB transcripts were sequenced because the entire RNA isolate underwent reverse transcription. The table came from immunoSEQ multiplex PCR; TCRdb's copy has only in-frame clones and leaves some out. The table has some 350,000 clones, over 9% seen once. General observations from the study: Moderate yet significant TCRB CDR3 shortening was seen in Type 1 diabetes patients in all four CD4+ subsets.

Their recognized antigens are unknown. Sequencing used central memory CD4+ T cells from blood. The receptors come from a man between 25 and 39 years old with type 1 diabetes.

This clone showed up just a few times. Other DNA sequences within the sample encode an identical CDR3. The rearrangement links TRBV5-1 to TRBJ1-1; D ambiguous. V lost 4 bases and J 0 bases, leaving 10 bases between the germline ends. The V gene's germline CDR1 is SGHRS and CDR2 YFSETQ. CDR3 length: 14 amino acids. CDR3 amino acids: CASSPGLMNTEAFF. The CDR3 DNA follows: TGCGCCAGCAGCCCTGGTCTAATGAACACTGAAGCTTTCTTT.

As to this clone: The junction departs from germline at one end; a sequencing error may be responsible. The chain employs TRBV7-8 and TRBJ1-1, with a tentative D call TRBD1 (6 bases). The V gene's germline CDR1 is SGHVS and CDR2 FQNEAQ. CDR3 length equals 15 residues. The CDR3 bases are TGTGCCAGCAGCCCTAGACAGGACGGGAACGCTGAAGCTTTCTTT. Protein sequence: CASSPRQDGNAEAFF.

The chain has TRBV6-5 and TRBJ2-1; 11 bases agree with TRBD1. V shed 6 bases, J shed 6 bases, and the junction held 7 bases outside the gene matches. CDR1 MNHEY and CDR2 SVGAGI come from the germline V gene. The CDR3 consists of 15 residues. The DNA of the CDR3 is TGTGCCAGCAGGGGCTGGGGACAGGGGGTCAATGAGCAGTTCTTC. Protein sequence: CASRGWGQGVNEQFF.

V usage is TRBV2 and J usage is TRBJ2-7; D is unclear. The CDR3 extends over 14 amino acids. V was trimmed by 6 bases and J by 1 base, leaving 13 bases between them. Germline V gene data show CDR1 as SNHLY and CDR2 as FYNNEI. CDR3 region: CASSPKPSSYEQYF. The CDR3 nucleotides read TGTGCCAGCAGCCCCAAACCGAGTTCCTACGAGCAGTACTTC.

This sequence joins TRBV5-5 and TRBJ1-1; a possible D gene is TRBD1 (6 bases). Germline values: CDR1 SGHKS, CDR2 YYEKEE (reference sequence). There are 16 residues in the CDR3. V lost 4 bases, J lost 1 base, and 17 bases lay in between. The CDR3 sequence: CASSLTWGQENTEAFF. The CDR3 DNA is TGTGCCAGCAGCCTCACATGGGGGCAGGAGAACACTGAAGCTTTCTTT.

This clone was counted many times. The chain has TRBV6-5 and TRBJ2-7; D unresolved. CDR1 and CDR2 (germline): MNHEY, SVGAGI. Trimming took 6 bases from V and 6 from J, leaving 9 bases between them. CDR3 size: 11 residues. CDR3 residues: CASSSLGEQYF. In nucleotides, the CDR3 is TGTGCCAGCAGCAGCTTAGGCGAGCAGTACTTC.

The CDR3 coding sequence is TGCGCCAGCAGCCAAGGGCTAAGACTAGCGGGAGGCTCTGGGGCCAACGTCCTGACTTTC. Residues: CASSQGLRLAGGSGANVLTF. The V and J genes are TRBV4-1 and TRBJ2-6; TRBD2 matches at 13 bases. Germline V gene sequence: CDR1 MGHRA, CDR2 YSYEKL. The CDR3 runs 20 residues. V lost 1 base and J lost 0; bases outside the gene matches: 6.

The chain employs TRBV4-2 and TRBJ1-1, with D perhaps matching TRBD1 (6 bases). The germline V gene encodes CDR1 LGHNA and CDR2 YNFKEQ. This CDR3 region has 12 residues. The ends were cut back, 0 bases at V and 10 bases at J, with 9 bases in the middle. In DNA, the CDR3 is TGTGCCAGCAGCCAAGAAACAGGGCGAGCTTTCTTT. Encoded protein: CASSQETGRAFF.

There are a few counts of this clone. The chain is built from TRBV7-9 and TRBJ2-5; no clear D. V was pared by 5 bases and J by 0 bases, with 4 bases between. Per the germline V gene, CDR1 is SEHNR and CDR2 is FQNEAQ (reference sequence). The length of the CDR3 is 12 residues. CDR3 loop: CASSADQETQYF. CDR3 DNA: TGTGCCAGCAGCGCGGACCAAGAGACCCAGTACTTC.

The J gene is TRBJ1-3, the V gene TRBV27; weak D call: TRBD1 (5 bases). V was trimmed by 6 bases and J by 4 bases, leaving 13 bases between them. The CDR3 is 14 amino acids. Germline V gene lookup returns CDR1 MNHEY and CDR2 SMNVEV (reference sequence). The CDR3 sequence: CASSNTGGGNTIYF. The CDR3 DNA is TGTGCCAGCAGCAATACAGGTGGAGGAAACACCATATATTTT.

This clone was counted at least ten times. The CDR3 loop is CASVEESHEQYF. The DNA for the CDR3 is TGTGCCAGCGTCGAGGAATCCCACGAGCAGTACTTC. This chain uses TRBV28 with TRBJ2-7; no reliable D call. CDR1 is MDHEN and CDR2 is SYDVKM in the germline V gene. Trimming left V 8 bases short and J 5 bases short, with 13 bases between. CDR3 length equals 12 residues.